The present TCR beta chain was sequenced within a study of cytomegalovirus exposure and HLA in healthy donors. Findings of the study overall: Most TCR sequences showed up rarely, but some public TCRs showed up in many donors. The study reported that TCR beta sequences accurately predicted HLA-A and HLA-B alleles in most subjects. According to the study, around 150 TCR beta chains were cytomegalovirus-associated.

Trimming removed 5 bases from V and 0 bases from J; junction bases left unmatched: 10. CDR1 is MDHEN, CDR2 SYDVKM, per germline. The CDR3 covers 17 residues. Researchers ran the PCR with 60 Vbeta and 13 Jbeta primers. The protocol was immunoSEQ multiplex PCR, while the TCRdb copy is restricted to in-frame clones and leaves out a portion. The sample consists of about 89,000 clones, around 77% of them appearing once. Donors consisted of healthy bone marrow donors. Concerning this clone itself: The antigen is undetermined.

V and J are TRBV28 and TRBJ2-5; 9 nucleotides match TRBD1. The sample taken for sequencing was PBMCs. This clonotype originated in a man aged 25 to 40 in good health and CMV-seronegative. The chain's CDR3 is CASSLLGQGTNQETQYF. CDR3 DNA sequence: TGTGCCAGCAGTCTCCTAGGACAGGGGACAAACCAAGAGACCCAGTACTTC.